The rows below give T cell receptor beta chains drawn from one sample of a study of post-analysis software for immune sequencing data. A single record per CDR3 protein comes from TCRdb applying MiXCR to the PCR reads. The profile shows 450,000 to 700,000 distinct CDR3 sequences, roughly 45% of them singletons. Sample: blood. These receptor sequences come from a girl between 5 and 17 years old with multiple sclerosis. CDR3s include the opening cysteine and the closing phenylalanine or tryptophan. The D gene is left open where the match is weak. Clone size, where shown, is once, few, many, or a class for clones that have expanded.

cdr3_aa: CASGGFRTGDHEQYF
cdr3_nt: TGCGCCAGCGGAGGCTTTAGGACAGGGGACCACGAGCAGTACTTC
cdr3_length: 15
clone_size: .
v_call: TRBV5-1
d_call: TRBD1
j_call: TRBJ2-7

cdr3_aa: CASSTLGQGLGYTF
cdr3_nt: TGTGCCAGCAGCACACTAGGACAGGGTTTAGGCTACACCTTC
cdr3_length: 14
clone_size: .
v_call: TRBV7-8
d_call: TRBD1
j_call: TRBJ1-2

cdr3_aa: CASSFPRRELFF
cdr3_nt: TGTGCCAGCAGTTTCCCGAGGAGGGAGCTGTTTTTT
cdr3_length: 12
clone_size: once
v_call: TRBV12-3/TRBV12-4
d_call: .
j_call: TRBJ2-2

cdr3_aa: CASSLGARGEQFF
cdr3_nt: TGTGCCAGCAGTTTAGGGGCCCGCGGTGAGCAGTTCTTC
cdr3_length: 13
clone_size: few
v_call: TRBV12-3/TRBV12-4
d_call: .
j_call: TRBJ2-1

cdr3_aa: CASSFSPYRGRGYTF
cdr3_nt: TGTGCCAGCAGCTTCTCCCCCTACAGGGGCCGTGGCTACACCTTC
cdr3_length: 15
clone_size: few
v_call: TRBV7-9
d_call: TRBD1
j_call: TRBJ1-2

cdr3_aa: CASSFEAGGTDTQYF
cdr3_nt: TGTGCCAGCTCCTTCGAAGCGGGGGGCACAGATACGCAGTATTTT
cdr3_length: 15
clone_size: few
v_call: TRBV7-6
d_call: TRBD2
j_call: TRBJ2-3

cdr3_aa: CASSLIGRRDGYTF
cdr3_nt: TGTGCCAGCAGCTTAATCGGCAGGCGGGATGGCTACACCTTC
cdr3_length: 14
clone_size: .
v_call: TRBV7-9
d_call: .
j_call: TRBJ1-2

cdr3_aa: CASLEGYGYTF
cdr3_nt: TGTGCCAGTTTGGAAGGGTATGGCTACACCTTC
cdr3_length: 11
clone_size: once
v_call: TRBV19
d_call: .
j_call: TRBJ1-2

cdr3_aa: CSVELRRGSSYNEQFF
cdr3_nt: TGCAGCGTTGAGCTGCGGCGGGGTAGCTCCTACAATGAGCAGTTCTTC
cdr3_length: 16
clone_size: .
v_call: TRBV29-1
d_call: .
j_call: TRBJ2-1

cdr3_aa: CATGPTSGIGLETQYF
cdr3_nt: TGTGCCACTGGACCGACTAGCGGGATCGGTTTGGAGACCCAGTACTTC
cdr3_length: 16
clone_size: few
v_call: TRBV10-3
d_call: TRBD2
j_call: TRBJ2-5

cdr3_aa: CASSQWGQGQQPQHF
cdr3_nt: TGCGCCAGCAGCCAATGGGGACAGGGCCAACAGCCCCAGCATTTT
cdr3_length: 15
clone_size: .
v_call: TRBV4-1
d_call: TRBD1
j_call: TRBJ1-5

cdr3_aa: CASSPDGPGTQYF
cdr3_nt: TGTGCCAGCAGCCCCGACGGCCCGGGGACCCAGTACTTC
cdr3_length: 13
clone_size: few
v_call: TRBV12-3/TRBV12-4
d_call: .
j_call: TRBJ2-5

cdr3_aa: CASSLRARLIRPSTDTQYF
cdr3_nt: TGTGCCAGCAGCTTACGGGCAAGACTCATAAGGCCTAGCACAGATACGCAGTATTTT
cdr3_length: 19
clone_size: .
v_call: TRBV7-8
d_call: .
j_call: TRBJ2-3

cdr3_aa: CAISESPGSGGDEQFF
cdr3_nt: TGTGCCATCAGTGAGTCGCCCGGGAGTGGAGGGGATGAGCAGTTCTTC
cdr3_length: 16
clone_size: few
v_call: TRBV10-3
d_call: .
j_call: TRBJ2-1

cdr3_aa: CASSGGGPQHF
cdr3_nt: TGTGCCAGCAGCGGGGGGGGCCCCCAGCATTTT
cdr3_length: 11
clone_size: many
v_call: TRBV7-9
d_call: .
j_call: TRBJ1-5

cdr3_aa: CASSQGGTSGGIFDEQFF
cdr3_nt: TGTGCCAGCAGCCAAGGGGGGACTAGCGGGGGTATTTTCGATGAGCAGTTCTTC
cdr3_length: 18
clone_size: few
v_call: TRBV3-1
d_call: TRBD2
j_call: TRBJ2-1

cdr3_aa: CASSLEAYNSPLHF
cdr3_nt: TGTGCCAGCAGCTTGGAGGCCTATAATTCACCCCTCCACTTT
cdr3_length: 14
clone_size: .
v_call: TRBV5-8
d_call: .
j_call: TRBJ1-6

cdr3_aa: CASSLPNRGLGETQYF
cdr3_nt: TGCGCCAGCAGCCTCCCAAACAGGGGGCTCGGGGAGACCCAGTACTTC
cdr3_length: 16
clone_size: .
v_call: TRBV5-1
d_call: TRBD1
j_call: TRBJ2-5

cdr3_aa: CSAQAGNTEAFF
cdr3_nt: TGCAGCGCCCAAGCTGGGAACACTGAAGCTTTCTTT
cdr3_length: 12
clone_size: .
v_call: TRBV29-1
d_call: .
j_call: TRBJ1-1

cdr3_aa: CASSKNRQGAGGYTF
cdr3_nt: TGTGCCAGCAGCAAAAACAGGCAGGGGGCAGGTGGCTACACCTTC
cdr3_length: 15
clone_size: few
v_call: TRBV6-5
d_call: TRBD1
j_call: TRBJ1-2

cdr3_aa: CASSPTGGGTGANVLTF
cdr3_nt: TGTGCCAGCAGCCCCACAGGGGGCGGTACTGGGGCCAACGTCCTGACTTTC
cdr3_length: 17
clone_size: .
v_call: TRBV7-9
d_call: TRBD1
j_call: TRBJ2-6

cdr3_aa: CATSDSGSGTSGRAPYEQYF
cdr3_nt: TGTGCCACCAGTGATAGCGGTAGCGGAACTAGCGGGCGTGCGCCCTACGAGCAGTACTTC
cdr3_length: 20
clone_size: once
v_call: TRBV24-1
d_call: TRBD2
j_call: TRBJ2-7

cdr3_aa: CSAGPGSEQFF
cdr3_nt: TGCAGCGCCGGGCCCGGTAGTGAGCAGTTCTTC
cdr3_length: 11
clone_size: .
v_call: TRBV29-1
d_call: .
j_call: TRBJ2-1

cdr3_aa: CASSHRDPLPEQFF
cdr3_nt: TGTGCCAGCAGCCACCGGGACCCACTTCCTGAGCAGTTCTTC
cdr3_length: 14
clone_size: few
v_call: TRBV6-1
d_call: .
j_call: TRBJ2-1

cdr3_aa: CAINRRTGSYNEQFF
cdr3_nt: TGTGCCATCAATAGGAGGACAGGATCCTACAATGAGCAGTTCTTC
cdr3_length: 15
clone_size: many
v_call: TRBV10-3
d_call: TRBD1
j_call: TRBJ2-1

cdr3_aa: CASSQAAGPRFASTDTQYF
cdr3_nt: TGCGCCAGCAGCCAAGCCGCGGGACCGCGATTTGCTAGCACAGATACGCAGTATTTT
cdr3_length: 19
clone_size: .
v_call: TRBV4-1
d_call: .
j_call: TRBJ2-3

cdr3_aa: CASSQSQAYGYTF
cdr3_nt: TGCGCCAGCAGCCAATCTCAGGCCTATGGCTACACCTTC
cdr3_length: 13
clone_size: .
v_call: TRBV5-1
d_call: .
j_call: TRBJ1-2

cdr3_aa: CASSLEWGYEQFF
cdr3_nt: TGTGCCAGCAGTTTAGAGTGGGGCTATGAGCAGTTCTTC
cdr3_length: 13
clone_size: .
v_call: TRBV27
d_call: .
j_call: TRBJ2-1

cdr3_aa: CSARSGTSGAPQEQFF
cdr3_nt: TGCAGTGCTAGAAGCGGGACTAGCGGGGCTCCCCAGGAGCAGTTCTTC
cdr3_length: 16
clone_size: .
v_call: TRBV20-1
d_call: TRBD2
j_call: TRBJ2-1

cdr3_aa: CAIRDISEKLFF
cdr3_nt: TGTGCCATCAGAGACATTAGTGAAAAACTGTTTTTT
cdr3_length: 12
clone_size: few
v_call: TRBV10-3
d_call: .
j_call: TRBJ1-4

cdr3_aa: CASSFLSPLTGGVYTF
cdr3_nt: TGTGCCAGCAGTTTCCTCTCCCCCTTAACAGGGGGCGTCTACACCTTC
cdr3_length: 16
clone_size: .
v_call: TRBV27
d_call: TRBD1
j_call: TRBJ1-2

cdr3_aa: CASSLGQEGAFF
cdr3_nt: TGTGCCAGCAGCCTTGGACAGGAGGGAGCTTTCTTT
cdr3_length: 12
clone_size: .
v_call: TRBV14
d_call: TRBD1
j_call: TRBJ1-1

cdr3_aa: CASMDNSDRGRTQYF
cdr3_nt: TGTGCCAGCATGGACAATTCGGACAGGGGTCGGACCCAGTACTTC
cdr3_length: 15
clone_size: .
v_call: TRBV27
d_call: TRBD1
j_call: TRBJ2-5

cdr3_aa: CASSVSGGNQPQHF
cdr3_nt: TGTGCCAGCAGTGTATCAGGGGGCAATCAGCCCCAGCATTTT
cdr3_length: 14
clone_size: few
v_call: TRBV12-3/TRBV12-4
d_call: .
j_call: TRBJ1-5

cdr3_aa: CASSHNGVGIREQYF
cdr3_nt: TGTGCCAGCAGCCACAATGGGGTGGGAATCCGCGAGCAGTACTTC
cdr3_length: 15
clone_size: .
v_call: TRBV7-2
d_call: .
j_call: TRBJ2-7

cdr3_aa: CASTLSGSVNTEAFF
cdr3_nt: TGTGCCAGCACCCTTAGTGGCAGTGTGAACACTGAAGCTTTCTTT
cdr3_length: 15
clone_size: .
v_call: TRBV7-9
d_call: .
j_call: TRBJ1-1

cdr3_aa: CAITGALGAYEQYF
cdr3_nt: TGTGCCATCACGGGGGCCTTAGGGGCCTACGAGCAGTACTTC
cdr3_length: 14
clone_size: .
v_call: TRBV10-3
d_call: .
j_call: TRBJ2-7

cdr3_aa: CASSSGWEDTQYF
cdr3_nt: TGCGCCAGCAGCTCCGGGTGGGAGGATACGCAGTATTTT
cdr3_length: 13
clone_size: few
v_call: TRBV5-1
d_call: .
j_call: TRBJ2-3

cdr3_aa: CSVSSGANVLTF
cdr3_nt: TGCAGCGTTTCATCTGGGGCCAACGTCCTGACTTTC
cdr3_length: 12
clone_size: few
v_call: TRBV29-1
d_call: .
j_call: TRBJ2-6

cdr3_aa: CASGMADRGSYNEQFF
cdr3_nt: TGTGCCAGCGGCATGGCCGACAGGGGTTCATACAATGAGCAGTTCTTC
cdr3_length: 16
clone_size: .
v_call: TRBV7-9
d_call: TRBD1
j_call: TRBJ2-1

cdr3_aa: CASSILLEPQHF
cdr3_nt: TGTGCCAGCAGTATACTTCTCGAACCCCAGCATTTT
cdr3_length: 12
clone_size: few
v_call: TRBV12-3/TRBV12-4
d_call: .
j_call: TRBJ1-5

cdr3_aa: CSARDSRLPYNEQFF
cdr3_nt: TGCAGTGCTAGAGACTCCAGGTTACCTTACAATGAGCAGTTCTTC
cdr3_length: 15
clone_size: once
v_call: TRBV20-1
d_call: .
j_call: TRBJ2-1

cdr3_aa: CACALAGNNEQYF
cdr3_nt: TGTGCCTGCGCCCTAGCGGGGAACAATGAGCAGTACTTC
cdr3_length: 13
clone_size: .
v_call: TRBV7-8
d_call: TRBD2
j_call: TRBJ2-5

cdr3_aa: CASSFGTVDDEQYF
cdr3_nt: TGTGCCAGCAGTTTCGGGACGGTTGACGACGAGCAGTACTTC
cdr3_length: 14
clone_size: .
v_call: TRBV12-3/TRBV12-4
d_call: .
j_call: TRBJ2-7

cdr3_aa: CSVERDRGREAFF
cdr3_nt: TGCAGCGTTGAGCGGGACAGGGGGCGAGAAGCTTTCTTT
cdr3_length: 13
clone_size: .
v_call: TRBV29-1
d_call: TRBD1
j_call: TRBJ1-1

cdr3_aa: CASSPGLAVSEQFF
cdr3_nt: TGCGCCAGCAGCCCAGGACTAGCGGTAAGTGAGCAGTTCTTC
cdr3_length: 14
clone_size: .
v_call: TRBV5-1
d_call: TRBD2
j_call: TRBJ2-1

cdr3_aa: CASSPRAASYYEQYF
cdr3_nt: TGTGCCAGCAGCCCCAGGGCGGCTAGCTACTACGAGCAGTACTTC
cdr3_length: 15
clone_size: .
v_call: TRBV12-3/TRBV12-4
d_call: .
j_call: TRBJ2-7

cdr3_aa: CASSLRRTGANVLTF
cdr3_nt: TGTGCCAGCAGCTTACGGCGTACCGGGGCCAACGTCCTGACTTTC
cdr3_length: 15
clone_size: .
v_call: TRBV7-2
d_call: .
j_call: TRBJ2-6

cdr3_aa: CAGSFVQKYEQYF
cdr3_nt: TGTGCCGGCAGTTTTGTACAGAAATACGAGCAGTACTTC
cdr3_length: 13
clone_size: .
v_call: TRBV12-3/TRBV12-4
d_call: .
j_call: TRBJ2-7

cdr3_aa: CASSLEGDATNEKLFF
cdr3_nt: TGCGCCAGCAGCTTGGAAGGGGACGCAACTAATGAAAAACTGTTTTTT
cdr3_length: 16
clone_size: .
v_call: TRBV5-1
d_call: .
j_call: TRBJ1-4

cdr3_aa: CASSPRVLSSYNEQFF
cdr3_nt: TGTGCCAGCAGCCCTAGGGTCTTGAGCTCCTACAATGAGCAGTTCTTC
cdr3_length: 16
clone_size: .
v_call: TRBV3-1
d_call: .
j_call: TRBJ2-1

cdr3_aa: CASNRQGSSYNEQYF
cdr3_nt: TGTGCCAGCAACAGACAGGGGAGCTCCTACAATGAGCAGTACTTC
cdr3_length: 15
clone_size: few
v_call: TRBV12-3/TRBV12-4
d_call: TRBD1
j_call: TRBJ2-7

cdr3_aa: CASSWDRGTYEQYF
cdr3_nt: TGTGCCAGCAGCTGGGACAGGGGAACCTACGAGCAGTACTTC
cdr3_length: 14
clone_size: many
v_call: TRBV11-2
d_call: TRBD1
j_call: TRBJ2-7

cdr3_aa: CASSLGLGRDTQYF
cdr3_nt: TGTGCCAGCAGCTTGGGTCTCGGGAGGGATACGCAGTATTTT
cdr3_length: 14
clone_size: .
v_call: TRBV7-2
d_call: TRBD2
j_call: TRBJ2-3

cdr3_aa: CASSLSGDRGQETQYF
cdr3_nt: TGTGCCAGCAGCTTATCGGGGGACAGGGGACAAGAGACCCAGTACTTC
cdr3_length: 16
clone_size: .
v_call: TRBV7-6
d_call: TRBD1
j_call: TRBJ2-5

cdr3_aa: CASSPERGSTYNEQFF
cdr3_nt: TGTGCCAGCAGTCCCGAGCGGGGGTCAACCTACAATGAGCAGTTCTTC
cdr3_length: 16
clone_size: many
v_call: TRBV12-3/TRBV12-4
d_call: TRBD2
j_call: TRBJ2-1

cdr3_aa: CASSLEGWAETQFF
cdr3_nt: TGTGCCAGCAGTTTGGAGGGCTGGGCGGAGACCCAGTTCTTC
cdr3_length: 14
clone_size: .
v_call: TRBV12-3/TRBV12-4
d_call: .
j_call: TRBJ2-1

cdr3_aa: CASSSRGGADTQYF
cdr3_nt: TGTGCCAGCAGCTCTCGGGGAGGGGCAGATACGCAGTATTTT
cdr3_length: 14
clone_size: .
v_call: TRBV7-7
d_call: TRBD2
j_call: TRBJ2-3